This T cell receptor (beta chain) was obtained from a study of T cell changes during pregnancy in multiple sclerosis. The germline V gene has CDR1 SEHNR and CDR2 FQNEAQ (reference sequence). The CDR3 is 14 amino acids. The junction had 2 bases not matched to a gene; V was cut back by 0 bases and J by 3 bases. Measured with immunoSEQ multiplex PCR; TCRdb has only the in-frame clones, and not every one. This sample has tens of thousands of clones, with 91% found just once. The chain carries TRBV7-9 and TRBJ2-7; 7 bases match TRBD2. The specimen was peripheral blood, collected after pregnancy. This sequence originates from a female donor in good health, enrolled as a control in a pregnancy study. In nucleotides, the CDR3 is TGTGCCAGCAGCTTAGCCGGGACTAACTACGAGCAGTACTTC. It codes for CASSLAGTNYEQYF.